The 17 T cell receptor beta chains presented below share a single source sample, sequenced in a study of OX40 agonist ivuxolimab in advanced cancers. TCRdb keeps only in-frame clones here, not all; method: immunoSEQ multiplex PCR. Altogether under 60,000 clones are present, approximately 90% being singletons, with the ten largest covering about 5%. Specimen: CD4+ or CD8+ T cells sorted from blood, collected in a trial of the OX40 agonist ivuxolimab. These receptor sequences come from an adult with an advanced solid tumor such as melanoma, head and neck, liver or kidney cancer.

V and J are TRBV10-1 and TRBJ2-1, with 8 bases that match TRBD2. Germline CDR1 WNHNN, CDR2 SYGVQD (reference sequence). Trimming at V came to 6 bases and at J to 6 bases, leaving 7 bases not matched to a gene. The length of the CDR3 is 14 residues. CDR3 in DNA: TGCGCCAGCAGAGCAGCGGGAGAAGCCAATGAGCAGTTCTTC. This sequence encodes CASRAAGEANEQFF.

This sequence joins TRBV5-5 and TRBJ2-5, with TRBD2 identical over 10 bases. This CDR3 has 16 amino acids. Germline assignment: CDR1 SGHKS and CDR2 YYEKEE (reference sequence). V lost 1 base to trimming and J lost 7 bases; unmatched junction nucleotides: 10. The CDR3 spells CASSLLLAGAGGTQYF. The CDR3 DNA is TGTGCCAGCAGCTTGCTGCTAGCGGGAGCGGGAGGGACCCAGTACTTC.

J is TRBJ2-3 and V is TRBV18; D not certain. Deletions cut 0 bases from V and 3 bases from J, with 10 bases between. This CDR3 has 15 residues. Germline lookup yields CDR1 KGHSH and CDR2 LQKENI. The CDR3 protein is CASSPPRASTDTQYF. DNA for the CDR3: TGTGCCAGCTCACCACCCCGTGCCTCAACAGATACGCAGTATTTT. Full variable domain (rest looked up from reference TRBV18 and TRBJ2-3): NAGVMQNPRHLVRRRGQEARLRCSPMKGHSHVYWYRQLPEEGLKFMVYLQKENIIDESGMPKERFSAEFPKEGPSILRIQQVVRGDSAAYFCASSPPRASTDTQYFGPGTRLTVL.

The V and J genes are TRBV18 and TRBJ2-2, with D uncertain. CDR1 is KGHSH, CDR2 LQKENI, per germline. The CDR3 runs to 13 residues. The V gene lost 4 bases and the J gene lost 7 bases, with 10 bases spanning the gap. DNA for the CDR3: TGTGCCAGCTCACTACACGTGGACGGGGAGCTGTTTTTT. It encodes CASSLHVDGELFF. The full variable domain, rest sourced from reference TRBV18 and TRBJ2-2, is NAGVMQNPRHLVRRRGQEARLRCSPMKGHSHVYWYRQLPEEGLKFMVYLQKENIIDESGMPKERFSAEFPKEGPSILRIQQVVRGDSAAYFCASSLHVDGELFFGEGSRLTVL.

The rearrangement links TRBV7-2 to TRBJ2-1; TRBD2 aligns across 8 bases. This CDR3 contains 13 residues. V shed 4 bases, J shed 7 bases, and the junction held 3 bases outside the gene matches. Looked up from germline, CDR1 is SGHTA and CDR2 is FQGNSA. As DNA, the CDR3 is TGTGCCAGCAGCTCAACTAGCGGAAATGAGCAGTTCTTC. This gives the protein CASSSTSGNEQFF.

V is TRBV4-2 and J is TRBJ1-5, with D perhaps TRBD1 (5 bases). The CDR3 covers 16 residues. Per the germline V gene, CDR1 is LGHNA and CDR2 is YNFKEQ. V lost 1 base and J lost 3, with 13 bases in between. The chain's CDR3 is CASSQGGRGDNQPQHF. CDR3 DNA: TGTGCCAGCAGCCAAGGGGGGAGGGGTGACAATCAGCCCCAGCATTTT.

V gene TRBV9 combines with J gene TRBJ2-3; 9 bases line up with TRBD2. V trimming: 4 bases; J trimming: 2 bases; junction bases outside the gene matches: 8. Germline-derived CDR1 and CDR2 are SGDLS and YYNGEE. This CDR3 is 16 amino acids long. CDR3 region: CASSSGLATNTDTQYF. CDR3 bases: TGTGCCAGCAGCTCGGGACTAGCCACCAACACAGATACGCAGTATTTT.

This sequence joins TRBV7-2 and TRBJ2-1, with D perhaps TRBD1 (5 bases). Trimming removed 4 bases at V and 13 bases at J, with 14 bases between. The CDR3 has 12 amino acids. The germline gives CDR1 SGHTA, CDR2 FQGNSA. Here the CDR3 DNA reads TGTGCCAGCAGCTCCATTACAGGAGCACAGTTCTTC. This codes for CASSSITGAQFF.

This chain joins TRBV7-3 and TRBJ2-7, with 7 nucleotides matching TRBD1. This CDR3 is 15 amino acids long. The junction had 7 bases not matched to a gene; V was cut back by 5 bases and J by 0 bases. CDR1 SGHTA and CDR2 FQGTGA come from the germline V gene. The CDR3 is CASSPYRGYSYEQYF. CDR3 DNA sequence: TGTGCCAGCAGCCCCTACAGGGGTTACTCCTACGAGCAGTACTTC.

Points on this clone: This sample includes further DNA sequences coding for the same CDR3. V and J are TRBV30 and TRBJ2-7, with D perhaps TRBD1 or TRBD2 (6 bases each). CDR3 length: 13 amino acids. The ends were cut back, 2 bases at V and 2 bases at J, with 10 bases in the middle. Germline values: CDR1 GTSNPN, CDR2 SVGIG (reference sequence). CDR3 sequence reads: CAWSRGGPYEQYF. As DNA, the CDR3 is TGTGCCTGGAGTCGTGGGGGGCCCTACGAGCAGTACTTC. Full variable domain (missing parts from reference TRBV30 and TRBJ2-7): SQTIHQWPATLVQPVGSPLSLECTVEGTSNPNLYWYRQAAGRGLQLLFYSVGIGQISSEVPQNLSASRPQDRQFILSSKKLLLSDSGFYLCAWSRGGPYEQYFGPGTRLTVT.

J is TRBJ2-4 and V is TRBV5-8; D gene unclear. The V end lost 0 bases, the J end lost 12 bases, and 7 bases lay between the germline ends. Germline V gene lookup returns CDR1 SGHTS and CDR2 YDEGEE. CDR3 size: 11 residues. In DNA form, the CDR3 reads TGTGCCAGCAGCTTGGGGTGGGCTCAGTACTTC. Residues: CASSLGWAQYF.

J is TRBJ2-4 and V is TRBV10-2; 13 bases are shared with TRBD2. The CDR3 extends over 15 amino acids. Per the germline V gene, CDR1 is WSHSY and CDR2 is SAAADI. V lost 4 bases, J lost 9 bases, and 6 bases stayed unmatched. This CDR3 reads CASSGTSGSLSIQYF. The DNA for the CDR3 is TGCGCCAGCAGTGGGACTAGCGGGAGTTTGAGCATTCAGTACTTC.

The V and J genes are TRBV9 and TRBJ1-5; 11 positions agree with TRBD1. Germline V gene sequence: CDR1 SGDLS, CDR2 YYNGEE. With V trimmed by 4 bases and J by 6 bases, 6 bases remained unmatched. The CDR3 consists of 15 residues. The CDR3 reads CASSTGTGGPQPQHF. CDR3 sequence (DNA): TGTGCCAGCAGCACCGGGACAGGGGGTCCTCAGCCCCAGCATTTT.

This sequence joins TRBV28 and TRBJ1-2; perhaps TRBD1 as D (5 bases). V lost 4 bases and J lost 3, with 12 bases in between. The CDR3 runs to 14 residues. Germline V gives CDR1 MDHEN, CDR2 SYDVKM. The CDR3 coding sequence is TGTGCCAGCAGTTCAGCAGGGTACGACTATGGCTACACCTTC. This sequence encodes CASSSAGYDYGYTF.

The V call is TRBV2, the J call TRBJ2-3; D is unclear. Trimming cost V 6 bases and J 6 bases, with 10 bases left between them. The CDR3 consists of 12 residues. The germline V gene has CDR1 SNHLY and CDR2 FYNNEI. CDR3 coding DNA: TGTGCCAGCAGCCCTAGTCTGGATACGCAGTATTTT. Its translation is CASSPSLDTQYF.

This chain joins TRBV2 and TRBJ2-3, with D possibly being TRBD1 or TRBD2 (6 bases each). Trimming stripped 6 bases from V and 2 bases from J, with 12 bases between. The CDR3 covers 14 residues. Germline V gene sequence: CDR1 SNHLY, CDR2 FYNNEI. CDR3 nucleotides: TGTGCCAGCAGAGCCTGGGGGGCCACAGATACGCAGTATTTT. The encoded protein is CASRAWGATDTQYF.

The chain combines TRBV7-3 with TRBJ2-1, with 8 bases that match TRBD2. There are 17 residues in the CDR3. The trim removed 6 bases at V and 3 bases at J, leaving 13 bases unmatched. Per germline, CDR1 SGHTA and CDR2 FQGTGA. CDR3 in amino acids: CASRPEGGRFVYNEQFF. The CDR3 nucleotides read TGTGCCAGCAGGCCAGAGGGCGGGAGGTTCGTCTACAATGAGCAGTTCTTC.